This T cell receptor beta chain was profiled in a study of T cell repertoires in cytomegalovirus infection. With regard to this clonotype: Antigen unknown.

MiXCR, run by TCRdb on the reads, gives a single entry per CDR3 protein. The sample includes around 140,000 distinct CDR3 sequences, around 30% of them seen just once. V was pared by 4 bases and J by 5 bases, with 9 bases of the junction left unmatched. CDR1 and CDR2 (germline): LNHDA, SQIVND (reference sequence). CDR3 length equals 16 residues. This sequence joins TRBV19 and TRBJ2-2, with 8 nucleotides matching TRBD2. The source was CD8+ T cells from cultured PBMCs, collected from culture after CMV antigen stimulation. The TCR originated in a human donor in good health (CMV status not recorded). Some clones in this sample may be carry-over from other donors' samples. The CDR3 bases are TGTGCCAGTAGTAAAGGACTAGCCCGGGAAACCGGGGAGCTGTTTTTT. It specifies CASSKGLARETGELFF.